The rows below give T cell receptor beta chains drawn from one sample of a study of blood T cell repertoires in COVID-19. Assay used: immunoSEQ multiplex PCR; TCRdb lists only in-frame clones, some missing. Among approximately 220,000 clones listed, about 80% were seen once. The sequenced sample was PBMCs or T cells enriched from blood (not recorded which). These receptor sequences come from a woman aged 40 to 49 who had been exposed to COVID-19. CDR3s include the opening cysteine and the closing phenylalanine or tryptophan. The D gene is left open where the match is weak. Size is stated for part of the rows, as once, few or many counts, or as a class when the clone is expanded.

clone size: NA; J gene: TRBJ1-2; V gene: TRBV7-3; D gene: TRBD1; CDR3 DNA: TGTGCCAGCAGCCCGGGACAGGGGGCAGGTGGCTACACCTTC; CDR3 protein: CASSPGQGAGGYTF
clone size: NA; J gene: TRBJ1-6; V gene: TRBV19; D gene: TRBD1; CDR3 DNA: TGTGCCAGTAGTTCTGGGACAGGGGCCTATAATTCACCCCTCCACTTT; CDR3 protein: CASSSGTGAYNSPLHF
clone size: NA; J gene: TRBJ1-1; V gene: TRBV3-1/TRBV3-2; D gene: NA; CDR3 DNA: TGTGCCAGCAGCCAAGTAGTATACAGCCCGATCATGAACACTGAAGCTTTCTTT; CDR3 protein: CASSQVVYSPIMNTEAFF
clone size: NA; J gene: TRBJ1-5; V gene: TRBV19; D gene: TRBD1; CDR3 DNA: TGTGCCAGTAGTCCCCGACAGGGGAATCAGCCCCAGCATTTT; CDR3 protein: CASSPRQGNQPQHF
clone size: NA; J gene: TRBJ2-3; V gene: TRBV3-1/TRBV3-2; D gene: TRBD2; CDR3 DNA: TGTGCCAGCAGGTCTAGCGGGGGGGCCCATACGCAGTATTTT; CDR3 protein: CASRSSGGAHTQYF
clone size: NA; J gene: TRBJ1-1; V gene: TRBV19; D gene: NA; CDR3 DNA: TGTGCCAGTAAGGAGCAATCTGACACTGAAGCTTTCTTT; CDR3 protein: CASKEQSDTEAFF
clone size: NA; J gene: TRBJ1-2; V gene: TRBV28; D gene: TRBD1; CDR3 DNA: TGTGCCAGCAGTTTAGGGGCAGGGGGCCCCAATGGCTACACCTTC; CDR3 protein: CASSLGAGGPNGYTF
clone size: NA; J gene: TRBJ2-7; V gene: TRBV2; D gene: TRBD2; CDR3 DNA: TGTGCCAGCATGGGACTAGCGGCCAAAACCTACGAGCAGTACTTC; CDR3 protein: CASMGLAAKTYEQYF
clone size: few; J gene: TRBJ2-3; V gene: TRBV5-1; D gene: TRBD2; CDR3 DNA: TGCGCCAGCCGGCTAGCGGGGGACCTCACAGATACGCAGTATTTT; CDR3 protein: CASRLAGDLTDTQYF
clone size: NA; J gene: TRBJ2-6; V gene: TRBV7-9; D gene: TRBD1; CDR3 DNA: TGTGCCAGCAGACCCCACCCGGGACAGGGGTCTGGGGCCAACGTCCTGACTTTC; CDR3 protein: CASRPHPGQGSGANVLTF
clone size: NA; J gene: TRBJ2-4; V gene: TRBV6-5; D gene: NA; CDR3 DNA: TGTGCCAGCACCATCGGGGAGGAAAACATTCAGTACTTC; CDR3 protein: CASTIGEENIQYF
clone size: NA; J gene: TRBJ2-2; V gene: TRBV5-4; D gene: TRBD1; CDR3 DNA: TGTGCCAGCAGCCCGACAGGGACGAACACCGGGGAGCTGTTTTTT; CDR3 protein: CASSPTGTNTGELFF
clone size: NA; J gene: TRBJ1-2; V gene: TRBV5-1; D gene: TRBD1; CDR3 DNA: TGCGCCAGCAGCGTGGCAGGAAGACAGGGAGGCTACACCTTC; CDR3 protein: CASSVAGRQGGYTF
clone size: NA; J gene: TRBJ2-1; V gene: TRBV5-1; D gene: NA; CDR3 DNA: TGCGCCAGCAGCTTGGCAGGGCCCGACAATGAGCAGTTCTTC; CDR3 protein: CASSLAGPDNEQFF
clone size: NA; J gene: TRBJ1-2; V gene: TRBV28; D gene: NA; CDR3 DNA: TGTGCCAGCGAACCCCAGGGGAACTATGGCTACACCTTC; CDR3 protein: CASEPQGNYGYTF
clone size: NA; J gene: TRBJ2-2; V gene: TRBV7-2; D gene: TRBD1; CDR3 DNA: TGTGCCAGCAGCCGGGACGGGACAGGAACCGGGGAGCTGTTTTTT; CDR3 protein: CASSRDGTGTGELFF
clone size: NA; J gene: TRBJ2-2; V gene: TRBV7-2; D gene: TRBD1; CDR3 DNA: TGTGCCAGCAGCTTAGCATCTGGACAGGGGGCGAACACCGGGGAGCTGTTTTTT; CDR3 protein: CASSLASGQGANTGELFF
clone size: many; J gene: TRBJ1-5; V gene: TRBV30; D gene: TRBD1; CDR3 DNA: TGTGCCTGGAGTGCAAGCCCGGACAGGGCGCGAGGGCCCCAGCATTTT; CDR3 protein: CAWSASPDRARGPQHF
clone size: NA; J gene: TRBJ2-1; V gene: TRBV5-1; D gene: NA; CDR3 DNA: TGCGCCAGCAGCATGGATGGCCCTTACAATGAGCAGTTCTTC; CDR3 protein: CASSMDGPYNEQFF
clone size: NA; J gene: TRBJ2-4; V gene: TRBV18; D gene: NA; CDR3 DNA: TGTGCCAGCTCACCACAAGCGACAGGAGAAAACATTCAGTACTTC; CDR3 protein: CASSPQATGENIQYF
clone size: few; J gene: TRBJ1-5; V gene: TRBV27; D gene: NA; CDR3 DNA: TGTGCCAGCAGTTGGACACAACAACAGCCCCAGCATTTT; CDR3 protein: CASSWTQQQPQHF
clone size: NA; J gene: TRBJ2-7; V gene: TRBV6-5; D gene: NA; CDR3 DNA: TGTGCCAGCAGTTACCCCGGCAGGTTTGGAACCTACGAGCAGTACTTC; CDR3 protein: CASSYPGRFGTYEQYF
clone size: NA; J gene: TRBJ2-2; V gene: TRBV7-9; D gene: NA; CDR3 DNA: TGTGCCAGCAGCTTATGGCTAGCCAACACCGGGGAGCTGTTTTTT; CDR3 protein: CASSLWLANTGELFF
clone size: NA; J gene: TRBJ2-1; V gene: TRBV3-1/TRBV3-2; D gene: NA; CDR3 DNA: TGTGCCAGCAGCCAAGGACTGAACAATGAGCAGTTCTTC; CDR3 protein: CASSQGLNNEQFF
clone size: NA; J gene: TRBJ1-6; V gene: TRBV5-4; D gene: NA; CDR3 DNA: TGTGCCAGCAGCTTGGAACCGGGGTCACCCCTCCACTTT; CDR3 protein: CASSLEPGSPLHF
clone size: NA; J gene: TRBJ2-1; V gene: TRBV2; D gene: TRBD2; CDR3 DNA: TGTGCCAGCAGCAAGGGGACTAGCGGGGGGGAGCAGTTCTTC; CDR3 protein: CASSKGTSGGEQFF
clone size: NA; J gene: TRBJ1-1; V gene: TRBV5-5; D gene: NA; CDR3 DNA: TGTGCCGGGAGGAAGCGAGAGAACACTGAAGCTTTCTTT; CDR3 protein: CAGRKRENTEAFF
clone size: NA; J gene: TRBJ1-2; V gene: TRBV2; D gene: NA; CDR3 DNA: TGTGCCAGCCGTTATGCGGGGGCGGGTGGCTACACCTTC; CDR3 protein: CASRYAGAGGYTF
clone size: NA; J gene: TRBJ1-2; V gene: TRBV3-1/TRBV3-2; D gene: NA; CDR3 DNA: TGTGCCAGCAGCCAACAGGTCGGCTATAACTATGGCTACACCTTC; CDR3 protein: CASSQQVGYNYGYTF
clone size: NA; J gene: TRBJ1-1; V gene: TRBV18; D gene: NA; CDR3 DNA: TGTGCCAGCTCACCCGGGGGAAGCATGAACACTGAAGCTTTCTTT; CDR3 protein: CASSPGGSMNTEAFF
clone size: NA; J gene: TRBJ1-1; V gene: TRBV18; D gene: TRBD1; CDR3 DNA: TGTGCCAGCTCACCACCGAGACAGGGGCCAGGGAACACTGAAGCTTTCTTT; CDR3 protein: CASSPPRQGPGNTEAFF
clone size: once; J gene: TRBJ2-7; V gene: TRBV30; D gene: NA; CDR3 DNA: TGTGCCTGGAGTCTAAGAGAGCAGTACTTC; CDR3 protein: CAWSLREQYF